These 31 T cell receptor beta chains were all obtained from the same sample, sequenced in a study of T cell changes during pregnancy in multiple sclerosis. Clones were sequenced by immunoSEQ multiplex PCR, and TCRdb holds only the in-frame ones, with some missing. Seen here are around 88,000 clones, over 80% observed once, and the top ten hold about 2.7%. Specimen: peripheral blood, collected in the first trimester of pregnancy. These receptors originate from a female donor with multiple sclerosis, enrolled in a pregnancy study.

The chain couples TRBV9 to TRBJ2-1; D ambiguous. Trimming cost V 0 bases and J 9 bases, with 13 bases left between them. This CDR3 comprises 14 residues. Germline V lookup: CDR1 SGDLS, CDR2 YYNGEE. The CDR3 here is CASSVGLDLGEQFF. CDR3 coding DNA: TGTGCCAGCAGCGTAGGCCTAGATTTGGGTGAGCAGTTCTTC.

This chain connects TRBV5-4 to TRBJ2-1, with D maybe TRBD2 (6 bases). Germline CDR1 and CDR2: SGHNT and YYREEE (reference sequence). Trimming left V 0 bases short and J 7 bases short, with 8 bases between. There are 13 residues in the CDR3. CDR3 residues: CASSLESGNEQFF. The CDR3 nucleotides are TGTGCCAGCAGCTTGGAAAGCGGGAATGAGCAGTTCTTC. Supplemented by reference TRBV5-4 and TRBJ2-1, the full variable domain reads ETGVTQSPTHLIKTRGQQVTLRCSSQSGHNTVSWYQQALGQGPQFIFQYYREEENGRGNFPPRFSGLQFPNYSSELNVNALELDDSALYLCASSLESGNEQFFGPGTRLTVL.

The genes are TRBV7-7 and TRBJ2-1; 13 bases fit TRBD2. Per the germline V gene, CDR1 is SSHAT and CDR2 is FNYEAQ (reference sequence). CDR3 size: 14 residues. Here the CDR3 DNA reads TGTGCTTGGACTAGCGGGAGCTCCTACAATGAGCAGTTCTTC. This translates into CAWTSGSSYNEQFF.

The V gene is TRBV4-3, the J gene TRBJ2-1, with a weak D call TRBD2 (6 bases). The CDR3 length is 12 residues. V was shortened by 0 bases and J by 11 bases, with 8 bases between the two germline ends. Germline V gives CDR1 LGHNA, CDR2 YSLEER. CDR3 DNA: TGCGCCAGCAGCCAAGATTGCGGGAAGCAGTTCTTC. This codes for CASSQDCGKQFF.

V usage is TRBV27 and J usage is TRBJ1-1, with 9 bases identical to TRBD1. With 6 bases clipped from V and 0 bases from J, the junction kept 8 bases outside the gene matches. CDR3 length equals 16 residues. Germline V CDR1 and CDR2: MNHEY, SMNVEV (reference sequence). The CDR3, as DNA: TGTGCCAGCAGCCATGGGACAGGGAGGATGAACACTGAAGCTTTCTTT. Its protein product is CASSHGTGRMNTEAFF.

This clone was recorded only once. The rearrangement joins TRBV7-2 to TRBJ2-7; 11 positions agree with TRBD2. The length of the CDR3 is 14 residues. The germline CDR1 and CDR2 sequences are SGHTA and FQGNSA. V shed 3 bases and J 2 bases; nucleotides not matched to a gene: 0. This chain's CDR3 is CASSLGLAAYEQYF. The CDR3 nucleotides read TGTGCCAGCAGCTTGGGACTAGCGGCCTACGAGCAGTACTTC.

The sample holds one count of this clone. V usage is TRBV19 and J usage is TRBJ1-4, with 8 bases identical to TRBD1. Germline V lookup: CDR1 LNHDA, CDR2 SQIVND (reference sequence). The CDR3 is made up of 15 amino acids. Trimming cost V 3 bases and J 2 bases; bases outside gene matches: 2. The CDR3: CASSIAGGTNEKLFF. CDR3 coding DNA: TGTGCCAGTAGTATCGCAGGGGGCACTAATGAAAAACTGTTTTTT.

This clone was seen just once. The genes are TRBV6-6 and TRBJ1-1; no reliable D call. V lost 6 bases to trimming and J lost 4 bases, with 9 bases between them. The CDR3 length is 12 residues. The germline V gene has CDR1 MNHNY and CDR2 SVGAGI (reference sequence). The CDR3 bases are TGTGCCAGCAGCCCTACGGGCACTGAAGCTTTCTTT. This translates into CASSPTGTEAFF.

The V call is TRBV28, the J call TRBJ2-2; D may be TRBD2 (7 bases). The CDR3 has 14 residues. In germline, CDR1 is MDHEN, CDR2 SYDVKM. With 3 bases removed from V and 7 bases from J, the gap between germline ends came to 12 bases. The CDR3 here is CASSLGGAGGELFF. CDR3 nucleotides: TGTGCCAGCAGTTTGGGGGGGGCCGGCGGGGAGCTGTTTTTT. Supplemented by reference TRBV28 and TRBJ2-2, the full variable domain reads DVKVTQSSRYLVKRTGEKVFLECVQDMDHENMFWYRQDPGLGLRLIYFSYDVKMKEKGDIPEGYSVSREKKERFSLILESASTNQTSMYLCASSLGGAGGELFFGEGSRLTVL.

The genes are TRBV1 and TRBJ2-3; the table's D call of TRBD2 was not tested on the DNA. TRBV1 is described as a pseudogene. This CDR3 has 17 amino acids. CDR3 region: CTSTHPRAGEVTDTQYF. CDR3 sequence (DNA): TGCACCAGCACCCATCCCCGTGCGGGAGAGGTCACAGATACGCAGTATTTT.

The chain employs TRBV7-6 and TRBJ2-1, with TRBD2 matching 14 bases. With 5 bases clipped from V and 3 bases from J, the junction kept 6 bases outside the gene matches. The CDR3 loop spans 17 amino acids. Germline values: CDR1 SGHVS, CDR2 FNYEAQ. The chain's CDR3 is CASSPGLAGDFYNEQFF. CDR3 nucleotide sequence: TGTGCCAGCAGCCCGGGACTAGCGGGGGATTTCTACAATGAGCAGTTCTTC.

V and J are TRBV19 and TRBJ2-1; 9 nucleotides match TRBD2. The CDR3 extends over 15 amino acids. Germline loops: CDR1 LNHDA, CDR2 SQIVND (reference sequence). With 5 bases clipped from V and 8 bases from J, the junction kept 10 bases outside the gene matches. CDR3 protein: CASSDPGLARHEQFF. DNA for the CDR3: TGTGCCAGTAGTGACCCGGGACTAGCTCGGCATGAGCAGTTCTTC.

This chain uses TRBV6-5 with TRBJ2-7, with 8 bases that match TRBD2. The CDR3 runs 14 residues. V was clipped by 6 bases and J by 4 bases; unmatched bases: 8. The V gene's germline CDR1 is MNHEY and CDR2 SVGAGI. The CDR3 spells CASRRSSGKYEQYF. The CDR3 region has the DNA TGTGCCAGCAGGAGGAGTAGCGGGAAGTACGAGCAGTACTTC.

CDR3 bases: TGTGCCAGCAGCTTATCCATCGACAGGTCAATCTACAATGAGCAGTTCTTC. As protein: CASSLSIDRSIYNEQFF. The V gene is TRBV7-3, the J gene TRBJ2-1; a weak D match, TRBD1 (6 bases). CDR1 SGHTA and CDR2 FQGTGA come from the germline V gene. The V and J ends lost 2 bases and 3 bases respectively, with 17 bases between them. CDR3 size: 17 residues.

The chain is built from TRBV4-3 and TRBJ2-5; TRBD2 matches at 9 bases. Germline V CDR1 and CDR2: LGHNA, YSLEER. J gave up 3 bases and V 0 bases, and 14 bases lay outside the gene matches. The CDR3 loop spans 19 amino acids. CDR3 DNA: TGCGCCAGCAGCCAAGATAAGGGTAGGCGGGAGGGCCGCGAAGAGACCCAGTACTTC. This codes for CASSQDKGRREGREETQYF.

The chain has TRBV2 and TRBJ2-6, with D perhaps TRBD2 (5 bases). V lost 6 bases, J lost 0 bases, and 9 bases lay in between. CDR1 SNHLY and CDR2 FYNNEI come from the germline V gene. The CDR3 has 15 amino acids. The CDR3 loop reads CASRNGLSGANVLTF. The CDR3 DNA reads TGTGCCAGCAGAAACGGACTCTCTGGGGCCAACGTCCTGACTTTC.

The CDR3 sequence is CASSFRDSQETQYF. The CDR3 DNA follows: TGCGCCAGCAGCTTTCGGGACTCACAAGAGACCCAGTACTTC. The chain couples TRBV5-1 to TRBJ2-5; perhaps TRBD2 as D (6 bases). There are 14 residues in the CDR3. V gave up 2 bases and J gave up 2 bases, with 10 bases separating them. CDR1 is SGHRS, CDR2 YFSETQ, per germline.

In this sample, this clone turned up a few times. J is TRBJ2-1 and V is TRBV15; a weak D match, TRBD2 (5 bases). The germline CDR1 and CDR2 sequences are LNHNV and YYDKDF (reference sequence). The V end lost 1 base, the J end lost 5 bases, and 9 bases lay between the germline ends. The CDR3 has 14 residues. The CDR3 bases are TGTGCCACCAGCAGAGGCCCGACTAACAATGAGCAGTTCTTC. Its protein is CATSRGPTNNEQFF. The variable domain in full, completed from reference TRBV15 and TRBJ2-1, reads DAMVIQNPRYQVTQFGKPVTLSCSQTLNHNVMYWYQQKSSQAPKLLFHYYDKDFNNEADTPDNFQSRRPNTSFCFLDIRSPGLGDTAMYLCATSRGPTNNEQFFGPGTRLTVL.

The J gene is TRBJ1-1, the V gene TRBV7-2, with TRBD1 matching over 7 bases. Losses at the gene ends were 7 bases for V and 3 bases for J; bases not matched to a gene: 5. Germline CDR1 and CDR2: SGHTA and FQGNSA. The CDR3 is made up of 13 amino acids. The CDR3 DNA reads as TGTGCCAGCACCCCGGACAGGTACACTGAAGCTTTCTTT. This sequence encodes CASTPDRYTEAFF.

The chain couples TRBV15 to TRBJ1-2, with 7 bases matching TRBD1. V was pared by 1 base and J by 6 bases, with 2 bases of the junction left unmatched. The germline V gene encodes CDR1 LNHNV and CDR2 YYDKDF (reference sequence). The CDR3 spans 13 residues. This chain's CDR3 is CATSRGDSNGYTF. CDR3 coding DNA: TGTGCCACCAGCAGAGGGGACAGTAATGGCTACACCTTC.

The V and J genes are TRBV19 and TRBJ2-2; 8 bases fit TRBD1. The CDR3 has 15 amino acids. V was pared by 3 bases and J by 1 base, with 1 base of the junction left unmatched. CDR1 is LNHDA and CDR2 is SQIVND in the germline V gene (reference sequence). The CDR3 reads CASSIGTGNTGELFF. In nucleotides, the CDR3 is TGTGCCAGTAGTATTGGGACAGGGAACACCGGGGAGCTGTTTTTT. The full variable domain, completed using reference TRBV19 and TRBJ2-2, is DGGITQSPKYLFRKEGQNVTLSCEQNLNHDAMYWYRQDPGQGLRLIYYSQIVNDFQKGDIAEGYSVSREKKESFPLTVTSAQKNPTAFYLCASSIGTGNTGELFFGEGSRLTVL.

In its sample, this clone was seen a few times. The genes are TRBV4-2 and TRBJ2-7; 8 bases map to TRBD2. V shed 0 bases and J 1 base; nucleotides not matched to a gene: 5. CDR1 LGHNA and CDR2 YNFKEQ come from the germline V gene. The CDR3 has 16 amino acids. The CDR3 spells CASSQDLAGGSYEQYF. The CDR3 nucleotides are TGTGCCAGCAGCCAAGATCTGGCGGGAGGTTCCTACGAGCAGTACTTC.

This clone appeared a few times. CDR3 DNA sequence: TGTGCCAGCAGCCTCGATGGTCTAGCAACTATCAAAAACATTCAGTACTTC. This translates into CASSLDGLATIKNIQYF. The chain carries TRBV7-2 and TRBJ2-4, with D perhaps matching TRBD2 (5 bases). The CDR3 is 17 amino acids. Looked up from germline, CDR1 is SGHTA and CDR2 is FQGNSA. Between the trimmed V and J ends, which lost 5 bases and 3 bases, there was a span of 20 bases.

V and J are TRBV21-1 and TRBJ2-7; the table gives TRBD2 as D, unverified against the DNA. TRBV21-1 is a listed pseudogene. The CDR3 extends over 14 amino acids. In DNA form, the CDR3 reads TGTGCCAGCAGCAAATCTCTTTTTGAGGACGAGCAGTACTTC. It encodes CASSKSLFEDEQYF.

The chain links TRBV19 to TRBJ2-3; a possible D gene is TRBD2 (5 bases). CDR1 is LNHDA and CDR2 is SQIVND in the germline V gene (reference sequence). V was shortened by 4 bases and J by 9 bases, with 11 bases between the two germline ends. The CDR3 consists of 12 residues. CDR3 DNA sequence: TGTGCCAGTAGTAGCGTTAGCGACACGCAGTATTTT. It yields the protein CASSSVSDTQYF.

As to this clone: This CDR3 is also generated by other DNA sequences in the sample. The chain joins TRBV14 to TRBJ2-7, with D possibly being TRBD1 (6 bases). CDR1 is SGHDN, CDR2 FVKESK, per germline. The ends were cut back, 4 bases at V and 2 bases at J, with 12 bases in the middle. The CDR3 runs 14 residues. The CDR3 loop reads CASSRGGLTYEQYF. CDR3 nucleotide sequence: TGTGCCAGCAGCCGAGGGGGATTAACCTACGAGCAGTACTTC.

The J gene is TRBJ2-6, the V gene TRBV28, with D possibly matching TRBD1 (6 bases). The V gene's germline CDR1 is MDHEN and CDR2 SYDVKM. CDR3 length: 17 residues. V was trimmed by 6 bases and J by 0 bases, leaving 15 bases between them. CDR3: CASRPDDRYSGANVLTF. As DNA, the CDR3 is TGTGCCAGCAGACCCGACGACAGGTACTCTGGGGCCAACGTCCTGACTTTC.

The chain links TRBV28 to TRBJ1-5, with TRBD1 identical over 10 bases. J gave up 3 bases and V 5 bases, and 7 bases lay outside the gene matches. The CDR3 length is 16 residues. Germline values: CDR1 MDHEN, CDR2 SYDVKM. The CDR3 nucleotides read TGTGCCAGCAGTCCCTGGGGGACAGGGGACAATCAGCCCCAGCATTTT. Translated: CASSPWGTGDNQPQHF. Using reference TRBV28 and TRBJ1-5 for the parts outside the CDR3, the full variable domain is DVKVTQSSRYLVKRTGEKVFLECVQDMDHENMFWYRQDPGLGLRLIYFSYDVKMKEKGDIPEGYSVSREKKERFSLILESASTNQTSMYLCASSPWGTGDNQPQHFGDGTRLSIL.

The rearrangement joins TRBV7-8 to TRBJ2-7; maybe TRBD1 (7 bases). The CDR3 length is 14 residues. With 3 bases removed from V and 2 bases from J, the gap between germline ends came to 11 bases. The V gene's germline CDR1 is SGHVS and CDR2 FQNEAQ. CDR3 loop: CASSLRDRAYEQYF. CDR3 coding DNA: TGTGCCAGCAGCTTGCGGGACAGAGCCTACGAGCAGTACTTC. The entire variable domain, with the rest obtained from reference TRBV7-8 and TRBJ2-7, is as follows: GAGVSQSPRYKVAKRGQDVALRCDPISGHVSLFWYQQALGQGPEFLTYFQNEAQLDKSGLPSDRFFAERPEGSVSTLKIQRTQQEDSAVYLCASSLRDRAYEQYFGPGTRLTVT.

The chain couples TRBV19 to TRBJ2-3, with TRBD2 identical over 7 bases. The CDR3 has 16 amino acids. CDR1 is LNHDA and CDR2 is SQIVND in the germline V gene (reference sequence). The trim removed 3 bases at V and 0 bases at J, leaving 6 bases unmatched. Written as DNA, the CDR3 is TGTGCCAGTAGTATCTATGGTAGCGGGAGCACAGATACGCAGTATTTT. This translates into CASSIYGSGSTDTQYF.

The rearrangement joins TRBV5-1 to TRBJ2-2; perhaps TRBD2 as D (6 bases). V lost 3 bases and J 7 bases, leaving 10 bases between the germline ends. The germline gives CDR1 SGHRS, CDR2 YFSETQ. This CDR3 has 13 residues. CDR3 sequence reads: CASSSEGGGELFF. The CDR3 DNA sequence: TGCGCCAGCAGCTCGGAGGGCGGCGGGGAGCTGTTTTTT.